Detailed here is one T cell receptor (beta chain). Its specificity is unknown. Relative to the germline gene, one junction end is altered; a read error may explain this. PCR primers comprised 60 Vbeta and 13 Jbeta primers. In the original processing: An analysis that came later counted 77 million or so unique TCR beta chains, approximately 11 million shared. Clones were read by immunoSEQ multiplex PCR, and TCRdb kept only the in-frame ones, dropping some. The V and J calls and the clone size are those of that table, but D and trimming were determined from the DNA. The sample totals approximately 52,000 clones. This record belongs to a study of cytomegalovirus exposure and HLA in healthy donors. Study findings and constraints: The study designated around 150 TCR beta chains cytomegalovirus-associated. As a later analysis revealed, the rate of TCR association differed by HLA locus, with DRB1 most and HLA-C fewest.

There are 11 residues in the CDR3. CDR1 SGHNT and CDR2 YENEEA come from the germline V gene. Sample: PBMCs. The chain couples TRBV11-3 to TRBJ1-2, with a weak D call TRBD1 (5 bases). The clonotype comes from a woman aged 60-70 years in good health and CMV-seropositive. The CDR3: CASSGRGGSNF. The CDR3, as DNA: TGTGCCAGCAGCGGGCGGGGCGGGTCTAACTTC.